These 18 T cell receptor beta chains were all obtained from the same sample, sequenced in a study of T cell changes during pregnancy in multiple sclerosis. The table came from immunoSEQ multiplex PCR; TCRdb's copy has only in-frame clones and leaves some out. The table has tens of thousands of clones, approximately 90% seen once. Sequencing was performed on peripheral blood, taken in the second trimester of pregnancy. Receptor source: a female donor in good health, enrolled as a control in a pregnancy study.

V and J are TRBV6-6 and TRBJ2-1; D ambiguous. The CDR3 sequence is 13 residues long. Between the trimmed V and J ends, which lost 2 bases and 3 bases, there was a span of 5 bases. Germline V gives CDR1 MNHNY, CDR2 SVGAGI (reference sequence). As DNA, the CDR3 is TGTGCCAGCAGTTACCCTATCTACAATGAGCAGTTCTTC. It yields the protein CASSYPIYNEQFF.

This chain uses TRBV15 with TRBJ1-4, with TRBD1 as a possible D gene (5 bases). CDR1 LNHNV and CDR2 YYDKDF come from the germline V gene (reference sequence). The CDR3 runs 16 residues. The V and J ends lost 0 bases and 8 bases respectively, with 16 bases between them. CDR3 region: CATSRDTSGGSEKLFF. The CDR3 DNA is TGTGCCACCAGCAGAGATACGAGTGGGGGGTCAGAAAAACTGTTTTTT.

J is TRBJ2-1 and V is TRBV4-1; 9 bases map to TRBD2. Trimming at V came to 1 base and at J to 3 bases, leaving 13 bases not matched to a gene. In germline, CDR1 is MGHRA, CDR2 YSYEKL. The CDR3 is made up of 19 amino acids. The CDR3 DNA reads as TGCGCCAGCAGCCAAGCTGATCTCTTAGCGGGGGCCCACTACAATGAGCAGTTCTTC. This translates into CASSQADLLAGAHYNEQFF.

The CDR3 sequence is CASKTEYYNSPLHF. The CDR3 coding sequence is TGTGCCAGCAAGACAGAATACTATAATTCACCCCTCCACTTT. The J gene is TRBJ1-6, the V gene TRBV7-9, with a possible D match to TRBD1 (5 bases). V shed 7 bases and J shed 3 bases, with 10 bases lying between them. The CDR3 extends over 14 amino acids. Germline V gene sequence: CDR1 SEHNR, CDR2 FQNEAQ (reference sequence).

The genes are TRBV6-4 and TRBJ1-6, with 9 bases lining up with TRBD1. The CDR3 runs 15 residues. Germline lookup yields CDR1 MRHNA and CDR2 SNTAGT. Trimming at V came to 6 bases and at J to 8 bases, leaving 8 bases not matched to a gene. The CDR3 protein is CASSANRGLDSPLHF. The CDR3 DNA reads TGTGCCAGCAGCGCCAACAGGGGGCTTGATTCACCCCTCCACTTT.

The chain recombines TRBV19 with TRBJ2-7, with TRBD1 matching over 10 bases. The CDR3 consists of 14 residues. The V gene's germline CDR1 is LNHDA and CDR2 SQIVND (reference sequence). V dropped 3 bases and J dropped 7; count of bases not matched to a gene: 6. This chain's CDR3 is CASSIDRGRREQYF. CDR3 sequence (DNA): TGTGCCAGTAGTATCGACAGGGGGCGCAGAGAGCAGTACTTC.

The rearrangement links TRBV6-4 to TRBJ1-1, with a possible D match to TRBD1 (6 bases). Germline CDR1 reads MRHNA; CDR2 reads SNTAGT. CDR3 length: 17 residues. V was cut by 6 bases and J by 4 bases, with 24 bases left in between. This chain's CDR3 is CASSPAGGRVAGTEAFF. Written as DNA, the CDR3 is TGTGCCAGCAGCCCCGCGGGGGGCCGGGTTGCGGGCACTGAAGCTTTCTTT.

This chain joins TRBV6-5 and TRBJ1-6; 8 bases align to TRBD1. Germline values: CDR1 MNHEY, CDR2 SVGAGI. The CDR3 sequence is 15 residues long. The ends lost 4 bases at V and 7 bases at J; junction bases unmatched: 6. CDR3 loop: CASSLFQGANSPLHF. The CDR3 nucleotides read TGTGCCAGCAGTTTGTTCCAGGGGGCAAATTCACCCCTCCACTTT.

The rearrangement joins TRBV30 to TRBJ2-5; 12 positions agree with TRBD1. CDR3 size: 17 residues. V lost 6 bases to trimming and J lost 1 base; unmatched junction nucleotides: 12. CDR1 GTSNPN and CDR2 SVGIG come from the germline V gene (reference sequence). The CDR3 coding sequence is TGTGCCTGCTCCGGGACAGGGGGCTCTTTTCCCCAAGAGACCCAGTACTTC. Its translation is CACSGTGGSFPQETQYF. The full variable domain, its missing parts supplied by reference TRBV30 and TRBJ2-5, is SQTIHQWPATLVQPVGSPLSLECTVEGTSNPNLYWYRQAAGRGLQLLFYSVGIGQISSEVPQNLSASRPQDRQFILSSKKLLLSDSGFYLCACSGTGGSFPQETQYFGPGTRLLVL.

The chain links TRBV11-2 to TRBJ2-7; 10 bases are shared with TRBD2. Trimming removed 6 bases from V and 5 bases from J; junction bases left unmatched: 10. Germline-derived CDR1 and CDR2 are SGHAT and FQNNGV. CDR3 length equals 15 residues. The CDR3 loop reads CASRPRERGGHEQYF. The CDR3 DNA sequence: TGTGCCAGCAGACCCCGGGAGCGGGGGGGCCACGAGCAGTACTTC.

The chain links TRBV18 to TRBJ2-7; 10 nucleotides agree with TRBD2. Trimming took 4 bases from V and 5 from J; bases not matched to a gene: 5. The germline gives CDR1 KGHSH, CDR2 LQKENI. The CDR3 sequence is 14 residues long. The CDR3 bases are TGTGCCAGCTCACTCGGGACTAGCGACCACGAGCAGTACTTC. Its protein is CASSLGTSDHEQYF. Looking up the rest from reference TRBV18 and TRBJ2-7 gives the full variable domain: NAGVMQNPRHLVRRRGQEARLRCSPMKGHSHVYWYRQLPEEGLKFMVYLQKENIIDESGMPKERFSAEFPKEGPSILRIQQVVRGDSAAYFCASSLGTSDHEQYFGPGTRLTVT.

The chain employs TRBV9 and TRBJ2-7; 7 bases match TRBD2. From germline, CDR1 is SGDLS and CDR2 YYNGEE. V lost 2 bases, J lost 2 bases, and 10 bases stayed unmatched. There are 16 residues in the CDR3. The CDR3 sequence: CASSVGSGSLTYEQYF. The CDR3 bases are TGTGCCAGCAGCGTCGGTAGCGGGTCATTAACCTACGAGCAGTACTTC.

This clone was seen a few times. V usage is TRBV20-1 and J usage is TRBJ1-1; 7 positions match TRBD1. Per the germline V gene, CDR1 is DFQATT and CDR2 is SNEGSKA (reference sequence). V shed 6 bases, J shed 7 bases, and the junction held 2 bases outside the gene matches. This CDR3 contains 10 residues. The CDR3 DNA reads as TGCAGTGCCTGGGACAGTGAAGCTTTCTTT. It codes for CSAWDSEAFF.

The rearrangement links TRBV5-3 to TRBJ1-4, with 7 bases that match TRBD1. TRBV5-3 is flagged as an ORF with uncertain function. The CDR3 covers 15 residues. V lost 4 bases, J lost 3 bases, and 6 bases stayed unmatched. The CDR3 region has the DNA TGTGCCAGAAGCGCCAACAGGGGTGCTAATGAAAAACTGTTTTTT. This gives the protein CARSANRGANEKLFF.

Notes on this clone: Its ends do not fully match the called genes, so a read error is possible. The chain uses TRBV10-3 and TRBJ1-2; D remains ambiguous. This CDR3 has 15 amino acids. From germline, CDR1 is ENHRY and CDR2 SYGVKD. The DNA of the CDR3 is TGTGCCAGCAGTGAAGCGGAAGTTGCTAACTATGGCTACACCTTC. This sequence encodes CASSEAEVANYGYTF.

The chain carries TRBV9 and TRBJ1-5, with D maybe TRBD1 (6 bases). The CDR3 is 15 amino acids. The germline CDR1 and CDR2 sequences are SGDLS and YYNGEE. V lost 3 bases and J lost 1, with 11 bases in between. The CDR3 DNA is TGTGCCAGCAGCGAGGGGGAGGGGAGCAATCAGCCCCAGCATTTT. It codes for CASSEGEGSNQPQHF.

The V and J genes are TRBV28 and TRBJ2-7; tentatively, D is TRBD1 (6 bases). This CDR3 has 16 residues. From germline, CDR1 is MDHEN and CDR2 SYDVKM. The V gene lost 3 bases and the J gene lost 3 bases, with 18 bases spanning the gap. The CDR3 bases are TGTGCCAGCAGTTTCGATCAAAACAGGGCGGGCTACGAGCAGTACTTC. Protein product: CASSFDQNRAGYEQYF. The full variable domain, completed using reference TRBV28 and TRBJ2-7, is DVKVTQSSRYLVKRTGEKVFLECVQDMDHENMFWYRQDPGLGLRLIYFSYDVKMKEKGDIPEGYSVSREKKERFSLILESASTNQTSMYLCASSFDQNRAGYEQYFGPGTRLTVT.

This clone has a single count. The CDR3 DNA follows: TGTGCCAGCAGCCCAACCGGGACAGGGAACCAGCCCCAGCATTTT. It translates to CASSPTGTGNQPQHF. This rearrangement joins TRBV7-6 to TRBJ1-5, with 9 nucleotides matching TRBD1. Germline V CDR1 and CDR2: SGHVS, FNYEAQ. The CDR3 consists of 15 residues. V lost 5 bases, J lost 7 bases, and 9 bases stayed unmatched.